This TCR beta chain was found in a study of STAT5B mutations in CD4+ large granular lymphocyte leukemia. This table comes from immunoSEQ multiplex PCR, and its TCRdb copy is limited to in-frame clones, with some not included. Among about 30,000 clones, roughly 84% were seen once, and the ten largest hold 2% to 2.5%. V gave up 6 bases and J gave up 14 bases, with 14 bases separating them. There are 11 residues in the CDR3. The germline V gene encodes CDR1 MNHNS and CDR2 SASEGT. Sequenced input: CD4+ T cells from blood buffy coats. The rearrangement uses TRBV6-1 and TRBJ1-5; no clear D. This receptor was identified in a human donor in good health. The CDR3 coding sequence is TGTGCCAGCAGAGTGCGGGGAGTAGAGCATTTT. Translated: CASRVRGVEHF.